Here is one TCR beta chain with its context. The antigen is not known. Together with a sample-barcoded 5' primer, a J-beta primer mix was included in a second PCR lasting about 6 to 11 cycles. TCRdb itself ran the 5' RACE reads through MiXCR, one entry per CDR3 protein. Here the sample spans some 710,000 distinct CDR3 sequences, 20% to 25% being singletons. The CDR3 is 16 amino acids. Per the germline V gene, CDR1 is SGHVS and CDR2 is FNYEAQ. The V segment lost 3 bases and the J segment 4 bases; nucleotides outside the gene matches: 11. The sample originates from a study of blood T cells in healthy people across ages. Study-level points and caveats: The unknown donor CMV status may have confounded expanded clonotype changes. Those diversity estimates obtained from one million T cells were thought to be underestimates.

The donors, all healthy, were Caucasians living in Russia, aged roughly 6 to 95. The sample was blood. The genes are TRBV7-6 and TRBJ1-1; TRBD1 matches at 7 bases. The TCR sequence derives from a man aged 70-80 years in good health. The CDR3 sequence: CASSFPQTGRATEAFF. The CDR3 DNA reads as TGTGCCAGCAGCTTTCCGCAGACAGGGAGGGCCACTGAAGCTTTCTTT.